This is a list of T cell receptor beta chains from one sample in a study of T cells after yellow fever vaccination. TCRdb analysed the 5' RACE reads with MiXCR anew, one entry per CDR3 protein. The sample holds approximately 250,000 distinct CDR3 sequences, more than 3.5% seen once. The input for sequencing was PBMCs, taken 15 days after the yellow fever booster vaccination. These receptors were taken from a young man who received the YFV17D yellow fever vaccine. Each CDR3 is given without its conserved first and last residue. The size entry is marked missing in some rows and otherwise reads once, few, many or a size class.

clone size | V gene | CDR3 protein
- | TRBV20-1 | SARRGRFGGFSSPLH
many | TRBV7-2 | ASSRLATTYEQY
many | TRBV20-1 | SARTNEKLF
many | TRBV4-3 | ASSQELLNQPQH
many | TRBV5-5 | ASSLVGRAPLAKNIQY
many | TRBV24-1 | ATGTPGETQY
few | TRBV30 | AWSGWANYGYT
many | TRBV7-2 | ASSSPTGVSGYT
many | TRBV11-3 | ASSLSGGSNTGELF
many | TRBV4-3 | ASSQVVEDLRETQY
- | TRBV6-5 | ASSSRTGAGNTIY
- | TRBV6-5 | ASSYRDSAYNEQF
many | TRBV7-2 | ASSYTGGGQEETQY
many | TRBV5-1 | ASRFGDSEAF
many | TRBV7-2 | ASSPRTGGAVLN
few | TRBV28 | AYSVNNQPQH
many | TRBV7-2 | ASSQGDRVYGYT
many | TRBV14 | ASSQVTPGRGYTDTQY
few | TRBV19 | ASSIDGYSNQPQH
many | TRBV20-1 | SASGTGFYEQY
many | TRBV7-6 | ASSLALGGKNEQY
few | TRBV7-6 | ASSLGLAGSLLYEQY
many | TRBV20-1 | SARDGAKNIQY
many | TRBV5-1 | ASSLAEQGRANEQF
many | TRBV9 | ASSPLPGPRDTEAF
many | TRBV3-1 | AAGGSSYNEQF
many | TRBV5-6 | ASSLGTANTEAF
few | TRBV5-1 | ASSSTDEQY
few | TRBV12-3/TRBV12-4 | ASSLWGINEKLF
many | TRBV5-4 | ASRLGRNQETQY
many | TRBV4-3 | ASSPGEYTQPQH
many | TRBV18 | ASSPQDRPTGELF
many | TRBV6-5 | ASSYVGGKTEAF